The entry below gives a single T cell receptor (beta chain) sequence along with its context. The data were taken from a study of blood T cell repertoires in COVID-19. For the study at large: Both acute and convalescent COVID-19 samples were obtained from the United States, Italy and Spain. PBMCs, B-cell-depleted T cells, or T cells were the source of the cDNA or gDNA that made up the material.

Germline V CDR1 and CDR2: MDHEN, SYDVKM. The CDR3 has 16 amino acids. Losses at the gene ends were 1 base for V and 4 bases for J; bases not matched to a gene: 5. Authors' data handling: Reference gene primer amplification gave estimated nucleated cell counts. Libraries were prepared by immunoSEQ multiplex PCR; TCRdb keeps only in-frame clonotypes and omits some of them. For V, J and clone size, that table is used; D and trimming come from the DNA. The sample consists of 200,000 to 300,000 clones, around 90% of them appearing once. This sequence was found in a human donor in a cohort sampled during active COVID-19. J is TRBJ1-5 and V is TRBV28; 9 nucleotides match TRBD1. The sequencing input was peripheral blood. The CDR3, as DNA: TGTGCCAGCAGTTTATATGGGACAGGGAAAAATCAGCCCCAGCATTTT. It yields the protein CASSLYGTGKNQPQHF.